The rows below give T cell receptor beta chains drawn from one sample of a study of T cell responses to AZD1222 COVID-19 vaccine. Method: immunoSEQ multiplex PCR; TCRdb's copy keeps in-frame clones and lacks some. This sample yields some 150,000 clones, of which 92% are seen a single time; less than 4.5% belongs to the top ten. The specimen comprised peripheral blood, sampled on day 0 of AZD1222 vaccination. The source of these receptors is an adult in good health. The CDR3 runs from the conserved cysteine through the conserved F or W. The order of the fields is V gene, J gene, CDR3 protein.

V: TRBV11-2; J: TRBJ2-1; CDR3: CASSSVIGRIGSNEQFF
V: TRBV7-9; J: TRBJ2-2; CDR3: CASSSLGGRTGTGELFF
V: TRBV2; J: TRBJ1-5; CDR3: CASTPSAGQGRSNQPQHF
V: TRBV6-2/TRBV6-3; J: TRBJ1-1; CDR3: CASSYSRGLGTEAFF
V: TRBV7-8; J: TRBJ1-5; CDR3: CASSRDRTYSNQPQHF
V: TRBV7-8; J: TRBJ1-2; CDR3: CASSLVGGGGYGYTF
V: TRBV9; J: TRBJ2-1; CDR3: CASSLQGAKVDEQFF
V: TRBV7-2; J: TRBJ2-7; CDR3: CASSLGLGSAYEQYF
V: TRBV27; J: TRBJ1-5; CDR3: CASSLTGATSNQPQHF
V: TRBV18; J: TRBJ1-2; CDR3: CASSPSAF
V: TRBV10-1; J: TRBJ1-1; CDR3: CASSEYRGGGTEAFF
V: TRBV18; J: TRBJ1-2; CDR3: CASSLDRENYGYTF
V: TRBV10-1; J: TRBJ1-1; CDR3: CASSRGWTEAFF
V: TRBV14; J: TRBJ2-1; CDR3: CATSPAYNEQFF
V: TRBV11-2; J: TRBJ1-3; CDR3: CASSLDGGAGNTIYF
V: TRBV6-2/TRBV6-3; J: TRBJ2-4; CDR3: CASSLSGSGTVAKNIQYF
V: TRBV3-1/TRBV3-2; J: TRBJ1-3; CDR3: CASSQPTGGTGNTIYF
V: TRBV27; J: TRBJ2-7; CDR3: CASGPMGKRYF
V: TRBV6-1; J: TRBJ2-1; CDR3: CASSEGAGFSYNEQFF
V: TRBV11-2; J: TRBJ1-4; CDR3: CASSFPGRPGEKLFF
V: TRBV6-5; J: TRBJ2-7; CDR3: CASSFRQGVLDF
V: TRBV19; J: TRBJ1-5; CDR3: CASSIIRVSGNQPQHF
V: TRBV15; J: TRBJ1-3; CDR3: CATSRDQSPSGNTIYF
V: TRBV5-4; J: TRBJ2-7; CDR3: CASSEGGYRSWEQYF
V: TRBV19; J: TRBJ2-2; CDR3: CASSIVGAVGELFF
V: TRBV11-2; J: TRBJ2-7; CDR3: CASSLTARSYEQYF